Listed below are T cell receptor beta chains from one sample, sequenced in a study of cytomegalovirus exposure and HLA in healthy donors. Profiled with immunoSEQ multiplex PCR; TCRdb holds only in-frame clones, not every one. This sample has 220,000 or so clones; over 80% occur once, and the top ten carry about an eighth. Sequenced input: PBMCs. Receptors were obtained from a woman aged 25 to 39 in good health and CMV-seropositive. CDR3s include the opening cysteine and the closing phenylalanine or tryptophan. The D gene is left open where the match is weak. Size is omitted from some rows. Given values are once, few, many or a class for expanded clones.

cdr3_aa cdr3_nt d_call clone_size j_call v_call
CASSSGVGTAYGYTF TGTGCCAGCAGCTCAGGCGTAGGGACAGCTTATGGCTACACCTTC TRBD1 . TRBJ1-2 TRBV11-2
CASSLLSSTRETQYF TGCGCCAGCAGCTTGTTGTCATCGACGAGGGAGACCCAGTACTTC . . TRBJ2-5 TRBV5-1
CASREDFAYGYTF TGTGCCAGCAGGGAGGATTTCGCCTATGGCTACACCTTC . . TRBJ1-2 TRBV5-5
CASSGTRSTDTQYF TGTGCCAGCTCAGGGACTAGATCCACAGATACGCAGTATTTT TRBD2 . TRBJ2-3 TRBV18
CASSEWAEYEQYF TGTGCCAGCAGTGAATGGGCTGAGTACGAGCAGTACTTC . . TRBJ2-7 TRBV2
CASSLHGEKLFF TGCGCCAGCAGCCTCCACGGGGAAAAACTGTTTTTT . . TRBJ1-4 TRBV4-1
CASNGLAASDEQYF TGTGCCAGCAACGGGTTAGCGGCATCCGACGAGCAGTACTTC . . TRBJ2-7 TRBV28
CASSLPGYTEAFF TGTGCCAGCAGCCTACCAGGGTACACTGAAGCTTTCTTT . . TRBJ1-1 TRBV5-8
CAWSPGYSGRAIVGQYF TGTGCCTGGAGTCCAGGATATAGCGGGAGGGCCATAGTCGGGCAGTACTTC TRBD2 . TRBJ2-7 TRBV30
CASSPKPGQGYTGELFF TGTGCCAGTAGCCCAAAACCGGGACAGGGGTACACCGGGGAGCTGTTTTTT TRBD1 . TRBJ2-2 TRBV19
CASSFLYKGNYNEQFF TGTGCCAGCAGTTTCTTGTACAAGGGGAACTACAATGAGCAGTTCTTC . . TRBJ2-1 TRBV6-5
CASSPGQTNEKLFF TGTGCCAGCAGTCCCGGACAGACTAATGAAAAACTGTTTTTT . few TRBJ1-4 TRBV7-8
CASSQAGGANEQFF TGTGCCAGCAGTCAGGCGGGAGGGGCTAATGAGCAGTTCTTC TRBD2 . TRBJ2-1 TRBV28
CATSRDFGDRTHRNEQFF TGTGCCACCAGCAGAGATTTTGGGGACAGGACACATCGCAATGAGCAGTTCTTC TRBD1 . TRBJ2-1 TRBV15
CASSVDTATNTEAFF TGTGCCAGCAGCGTGGACACCGCTACGAACACTGAAGCTTTCTTT . once TRBJ1-1 TRBV13
CASSLDGGLSGANVLTF TGTGCCAGCAGCTTGGACGGGGGCCTATCTGGGGCCAACGTCCTGACTTTC . . TRBJ2-6 TRBV5-6
CAWSVGDWGTEAFF TGTGCCTGGAGTGTCGGTGATTGGGGGACTGAAGCTTTCTTT . . TRBJ1-1 TRBV30
CAWRIAGGYEQYF TGTGCCTGGAGGATAGCAGGCGGCTACGAGCAGTACTTC . few TRBJ2-7 TRBV30
CASSYSQFYEQYF TGTGCCAGCAGTTACTCTCAGTTCTACGAGCAGTACTTC . . TRBJ2-7 TRBV6-5
CASRPFGDYEQYF TGTGCCAGCAGACCCTTTGGGGATTACGAGCAGTACTTC . once TRBJ2-7 TRBV7-6
CASSSSGLGFSEQYF TGTGCCAGCAGCTCGTCGGGTCTAGGTTTCTCCGAGCAGTACTTC . . TRBJ2-7 TRBV9
CSVHYYNEQFF TGCAGTGTCCACTATTACAATGAGCAGTTCTTC . . TRBJ2-1 TRBV20-1
CASNQGNQPQHF TGTGCCAGCAATCAAGGGAATCAGCCCCAGCATTTT . . TRBJ1-5 TRBV4-2
CASSANRYEQYF TGTGCCAGCAGTGCTAACCGCTACGAGCAGTACTTC . . TRBJ2-7 TRBV2
CASSLAGTDTNYGYTF TGTGCCAGCAGCTTAGCCGGGACAGATACAAACTATGGCTACACCTTC TRBD1 once TRBJ1-2 TRBV5-6
CASSNRRDSNRYNEQFF TGTGCCAGCAGCAACCGCCGGGACAGCAATCGCTACAATGAGCAGTTCTTC TRBD1 . TRBJ2-1 TRBV27
CASSYSFSTEQYF TGTGCCAGCAGTTACTCTTTTTCCACAGAGCAGTACTTC . . TRBJ2-7 TRBV6-5